The text below deals with one T cell receptor beta chain. Its target is not known. The sample originates from a study of cytomegalovirus exposure and HLA in healthy donors. Findings of the study overall: Both high specificity and high sensitivity reportedly marked the classifier's diagnosis of cytomegalovirus status. Clonal expansion was found to be greater in HLA-associated TCR beta chains than in equally common others in a later analysis. Rare TCR sequences predominated, though certain public TCRs were found in many donors. Later on, a genetic analysis was performed. It linked a missense variant in DCLRE1C with V- and J-gene trimming of TCR beta.

60 Vbeta and 13 Jbeta primers were used in PCR. Using immunoSEQ multiplex PCR, the repertoire was profiled, and TCRdb retains in-frame clones only, with some absent. The sample carries roughly 140,000 clones, 80% to 85% recorded once. Sample: PBMCs. The source of this sequence is a boy aged 2 to 9 in good health and CMV-seronegative.

CDR3 coding DNA: TGTGCCAGCAGCTTAGCAGCGGGAGTGGGCGGGGAGCTGTTTTTT. Translation: CASSLAAGVGGELFF. The chain carries TRBV7-3 and TRBJ2-2, with 8 bases matching TRBD2. Trimming cost V 2 bases and J 7 bases; bases outside gene matches: 6. The CDR3 runs 15 residues. The germline V gene has CDR1 SGHTA and CDR2 FQGTGA.